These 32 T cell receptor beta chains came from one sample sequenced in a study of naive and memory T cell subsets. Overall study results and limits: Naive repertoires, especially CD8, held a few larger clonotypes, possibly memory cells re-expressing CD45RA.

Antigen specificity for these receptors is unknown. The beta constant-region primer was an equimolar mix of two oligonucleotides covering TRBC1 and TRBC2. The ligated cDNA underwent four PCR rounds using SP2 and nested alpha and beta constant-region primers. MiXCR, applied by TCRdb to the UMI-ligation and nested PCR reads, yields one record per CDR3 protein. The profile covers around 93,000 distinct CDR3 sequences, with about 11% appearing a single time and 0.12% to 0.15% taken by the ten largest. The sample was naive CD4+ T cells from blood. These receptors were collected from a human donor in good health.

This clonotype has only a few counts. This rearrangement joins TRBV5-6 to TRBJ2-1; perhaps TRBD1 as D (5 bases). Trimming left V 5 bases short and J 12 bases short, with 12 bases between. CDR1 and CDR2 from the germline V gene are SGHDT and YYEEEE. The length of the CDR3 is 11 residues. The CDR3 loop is CASSSRQGQFF. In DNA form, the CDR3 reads TGTGCCAGCAGTTCGCGGCAGGGGCAGTTCTTC.

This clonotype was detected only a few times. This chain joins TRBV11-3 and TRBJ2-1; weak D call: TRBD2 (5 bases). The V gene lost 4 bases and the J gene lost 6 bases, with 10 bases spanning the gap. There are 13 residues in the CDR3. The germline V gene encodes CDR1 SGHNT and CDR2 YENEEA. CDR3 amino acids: CASSSEVINEQFF. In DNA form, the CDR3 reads TGTGCCAGCAGCTCGGAGGTGATCAATGAGCAGTTCTTC.

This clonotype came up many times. CDR3 in amino acids: CASSLGGTGVYEQYF. CDR3 in DNA: TGTGCCAGCAGTTTAGGTGGGACGGGGGTCTACGAGCAGTACTTC. The genes are TRBV12-3 or TRBV12-4 and TRBJ2-7; a weak D match, TRBD2 (6 bases). The CDR3 runs to 15 residues. Between the trimmed V and J ends, which lost 1 base and 3 bases, there was a span of 13 bases.

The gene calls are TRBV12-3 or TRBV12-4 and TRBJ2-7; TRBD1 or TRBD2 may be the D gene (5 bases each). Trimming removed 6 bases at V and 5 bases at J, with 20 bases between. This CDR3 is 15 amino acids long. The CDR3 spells CASSSGTTGRHEQYF. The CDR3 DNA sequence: TGTGCCAGCAGCTCCGGGACGACCGGTCGGCACGAGCAGTACTTC.

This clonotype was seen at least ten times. The CDR3 DNA is TGCAGCGTCTTACGTACTGAGCAGTTCTTC. Translation gives CSVLRTEQFF. The rearrangement links TRBV29-1 to TRBJ2-1; D remains ambiguous. The CDR3 loop spans 10 amino acids. The germline CDR1 and CDR2 sequences are SQVTM and ANQGSEA. V dropped 6 bases and J dropped 9 bases, with 9 bases sitting between them.

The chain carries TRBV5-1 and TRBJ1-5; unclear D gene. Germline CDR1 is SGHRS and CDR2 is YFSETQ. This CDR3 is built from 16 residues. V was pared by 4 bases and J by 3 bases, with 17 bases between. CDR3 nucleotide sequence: TGCGCCAGCAGCACCGGGATAGGCGGACCCAATCAGCCCCAGCATTTT. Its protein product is CASSTGIGGPNQPQHF.

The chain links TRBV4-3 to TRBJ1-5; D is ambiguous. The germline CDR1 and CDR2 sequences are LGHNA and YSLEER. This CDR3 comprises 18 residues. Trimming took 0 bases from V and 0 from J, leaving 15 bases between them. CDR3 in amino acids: CASSQEASTRYSNQPQHF. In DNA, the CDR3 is TGCGCCAGCAGCCAAGAGGCCAGTACAAGATATAGCAATCAGCCCCAGCATTTT.

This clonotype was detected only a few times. CDR3 sequence (DNA): TGTGCCAGCTCCCGAGCTGCGGACAGGGGTGAAAAACTGTTTTTT. Translating it yields CASSRAADRGEKLFF. The chain is built from TRBV18 and TRBJ1-4, with 9 bases that match TRBD1. Germline-derived CDR1 and CDR2 are KGHSH and LQKENI. The CDR3 contains 15 residues. J gave up 7 bases and V 6 bases, and 9 bases lay outside the gene matches.

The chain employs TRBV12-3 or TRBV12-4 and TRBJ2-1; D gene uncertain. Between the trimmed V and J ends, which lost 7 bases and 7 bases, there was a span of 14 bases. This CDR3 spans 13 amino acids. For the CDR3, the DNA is TGTGCCAGCAACCTGAATTCTTGGAATGAGCAGTTCTTC. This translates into CASNLNSWNEQFF.

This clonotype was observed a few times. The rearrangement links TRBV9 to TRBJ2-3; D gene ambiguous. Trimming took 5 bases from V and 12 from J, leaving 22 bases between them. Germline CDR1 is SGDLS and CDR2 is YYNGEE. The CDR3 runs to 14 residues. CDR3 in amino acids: CASSRLDLRSIQYF. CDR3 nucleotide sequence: TGTGCCAGCAGTCGTCTCGATCTCAGGAGTATACAGTATTTT.

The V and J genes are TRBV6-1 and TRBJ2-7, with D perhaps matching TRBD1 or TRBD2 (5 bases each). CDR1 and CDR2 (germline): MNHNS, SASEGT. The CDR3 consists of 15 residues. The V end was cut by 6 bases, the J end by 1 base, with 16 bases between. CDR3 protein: CASRWNWDASYEQYF. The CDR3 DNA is TGTGCCAGCAGATGGAATTGGGACGCATCCTACGAGCAGTACTTC.

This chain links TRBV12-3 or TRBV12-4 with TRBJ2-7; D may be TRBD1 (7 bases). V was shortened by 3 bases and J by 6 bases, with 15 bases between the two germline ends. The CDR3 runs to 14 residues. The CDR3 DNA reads TGTGCCAGCAGTTTGATGGCAGGGGGGCGCGAGCAGTACTTC. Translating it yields CASSLMAGGREQYF.

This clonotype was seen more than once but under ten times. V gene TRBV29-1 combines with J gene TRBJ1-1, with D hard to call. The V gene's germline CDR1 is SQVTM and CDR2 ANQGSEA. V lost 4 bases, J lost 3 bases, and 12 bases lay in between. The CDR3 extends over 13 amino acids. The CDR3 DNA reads TGCAGCGTTGCTGGTCGGAAAGACACTGAAGCTTTCTTT. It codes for CSVAGRKDTEAFF.

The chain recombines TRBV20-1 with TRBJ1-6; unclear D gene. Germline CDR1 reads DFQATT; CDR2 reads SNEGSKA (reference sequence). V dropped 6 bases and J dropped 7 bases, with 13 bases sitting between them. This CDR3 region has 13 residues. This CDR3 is CSAEQAVNSPLHF. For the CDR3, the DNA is TGCAGTGCAGAGCAGGCAGTAAATTCACCCCTCCACTTT.

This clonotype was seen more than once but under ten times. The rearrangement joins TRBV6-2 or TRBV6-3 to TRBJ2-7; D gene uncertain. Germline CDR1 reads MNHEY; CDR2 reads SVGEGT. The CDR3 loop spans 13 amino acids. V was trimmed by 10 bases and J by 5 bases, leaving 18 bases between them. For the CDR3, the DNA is TGTGCCACCGTCGGCAGCTGGTACGACGAGCAGTACTTC. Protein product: CATVGSWYDEQYF.

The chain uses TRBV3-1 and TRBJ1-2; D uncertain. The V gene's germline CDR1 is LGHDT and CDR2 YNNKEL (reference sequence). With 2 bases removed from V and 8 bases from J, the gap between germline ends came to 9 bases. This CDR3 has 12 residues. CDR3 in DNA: TGTGCCAGCAGCCAAAGCGTCGACGGCTACACCTTC. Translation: CASSQSVDGYTF.

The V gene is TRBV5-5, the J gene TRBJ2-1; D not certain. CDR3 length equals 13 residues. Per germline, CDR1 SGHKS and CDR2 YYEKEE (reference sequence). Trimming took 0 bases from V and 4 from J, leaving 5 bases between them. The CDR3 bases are TGTGCCAGCAGCTTGGATCTTTACAATGAGCAGTTCTTC. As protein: CASSLDLYNEQFF.

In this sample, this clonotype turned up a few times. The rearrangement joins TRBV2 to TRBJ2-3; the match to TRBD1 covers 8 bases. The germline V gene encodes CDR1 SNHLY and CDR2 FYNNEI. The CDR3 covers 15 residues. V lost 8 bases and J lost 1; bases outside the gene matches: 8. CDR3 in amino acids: CASERQGTRTDTQYF. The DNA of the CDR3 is TGTGCCAGCGAGAGACAGGGGACTCGCACAGATACGCAGTATTTT.

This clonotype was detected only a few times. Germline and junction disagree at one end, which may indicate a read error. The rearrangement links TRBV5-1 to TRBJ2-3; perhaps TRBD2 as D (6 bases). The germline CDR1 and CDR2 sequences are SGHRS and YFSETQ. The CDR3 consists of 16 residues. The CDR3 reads CASSSNDRDGRDTQYF. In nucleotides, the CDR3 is TGCGCCAGCAGCTCTAATGACCGGGACGGGAGAGATACGCAATATTTT.

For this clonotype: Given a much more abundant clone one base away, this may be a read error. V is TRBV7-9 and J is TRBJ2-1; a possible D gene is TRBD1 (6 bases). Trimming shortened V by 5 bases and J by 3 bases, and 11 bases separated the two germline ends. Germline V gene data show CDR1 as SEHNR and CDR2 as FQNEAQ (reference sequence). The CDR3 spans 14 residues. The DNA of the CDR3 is TGTGCCAGCAGCGCTCAGGACAGCTACAATGAGCAGTTCTTC. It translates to CASSAQDSYNEQFF. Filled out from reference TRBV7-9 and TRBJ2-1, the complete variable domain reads DTGVSQNPRHKITKRGQNVTFRCDPISEHNRLYWYRQTLGQGPEFLTYFQNEAQLEKSRLLSDRFSAERPKGSFSTLEIQRTEQGDSAMYLCASSAQDSYNEQFFGPGTRLTVL.

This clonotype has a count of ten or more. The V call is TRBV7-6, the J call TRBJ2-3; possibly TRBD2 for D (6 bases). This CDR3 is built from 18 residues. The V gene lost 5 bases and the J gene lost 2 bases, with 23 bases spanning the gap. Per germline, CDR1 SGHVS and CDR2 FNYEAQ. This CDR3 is CASSGTKIQGGYTDTQYF. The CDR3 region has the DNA TGTGCCAGCAGCGGGACCAAGATCCAGGGAGGTTACACAGATACGCAGTATTTT.

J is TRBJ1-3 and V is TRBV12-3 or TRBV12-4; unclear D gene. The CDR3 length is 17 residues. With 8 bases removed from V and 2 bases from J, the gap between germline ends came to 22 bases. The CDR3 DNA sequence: TGTGCCAGCCAACGACCCGGGTTAGCAGGAACTGGAAACACCATATATTTT. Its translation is CASQRPGLAGTGNTIYF.

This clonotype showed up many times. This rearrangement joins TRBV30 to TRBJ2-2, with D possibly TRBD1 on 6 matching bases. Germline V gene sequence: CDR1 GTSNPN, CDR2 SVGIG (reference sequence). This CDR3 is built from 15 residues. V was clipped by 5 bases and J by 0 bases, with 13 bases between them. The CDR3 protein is CAWLLGAANTGELFF. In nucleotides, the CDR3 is TGTGCCTGGTTGTTGGGGGCAGCGAACACCGGGGAGCTGTTTTTT.

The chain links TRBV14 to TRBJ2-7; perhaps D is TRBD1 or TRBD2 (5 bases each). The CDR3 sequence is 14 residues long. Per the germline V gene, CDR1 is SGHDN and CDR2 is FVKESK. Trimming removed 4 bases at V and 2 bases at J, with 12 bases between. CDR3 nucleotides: TGTGCCAGCAGCCGCTCTCCGGGACCCTACGAGCAGTACTTC. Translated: CASSRSPGPYEQYF.

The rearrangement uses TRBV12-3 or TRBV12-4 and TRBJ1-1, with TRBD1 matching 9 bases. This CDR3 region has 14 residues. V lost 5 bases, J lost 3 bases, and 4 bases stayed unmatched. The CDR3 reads CASSRTGEYTEAFF. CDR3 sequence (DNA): TGTGCCAGCAGTAGGACAGGGGAGTACACTGAAGCTTTCTTT.

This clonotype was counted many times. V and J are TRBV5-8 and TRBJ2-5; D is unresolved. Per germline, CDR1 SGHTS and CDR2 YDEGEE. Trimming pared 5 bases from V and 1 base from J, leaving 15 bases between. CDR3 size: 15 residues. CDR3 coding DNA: TGTGCCAGCAGAATAGCCCGGGCGCCCCAAGAGACCCAGTACTTC. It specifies CASRIARAPQETQYF.

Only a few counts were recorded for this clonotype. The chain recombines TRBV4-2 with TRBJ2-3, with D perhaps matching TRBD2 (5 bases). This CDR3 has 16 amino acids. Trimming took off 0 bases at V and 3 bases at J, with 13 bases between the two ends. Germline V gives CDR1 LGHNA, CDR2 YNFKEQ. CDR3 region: CASSQDLTRATDTQYF. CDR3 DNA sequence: TGTGCCAGCAGCCAAGATCTTACTAGAGCAACAGATACGCAGTATTTT.

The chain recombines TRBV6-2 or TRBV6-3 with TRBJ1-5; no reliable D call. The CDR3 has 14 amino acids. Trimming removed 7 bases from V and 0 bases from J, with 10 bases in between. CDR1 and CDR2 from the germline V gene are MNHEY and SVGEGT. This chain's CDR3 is CASNPGRSNQPQHF. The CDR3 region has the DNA TGTGCCAGCAACCCTGGACGTAGCAATCAGCCCCAGCATTTT.

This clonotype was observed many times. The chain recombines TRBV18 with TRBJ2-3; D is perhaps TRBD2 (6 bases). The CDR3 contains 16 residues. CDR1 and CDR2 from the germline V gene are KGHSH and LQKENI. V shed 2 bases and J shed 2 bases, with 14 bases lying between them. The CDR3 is CASSPTVSGITDTQYF. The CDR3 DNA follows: TGTGCCAGCTCACCAACGGTTAGCGGTATCACAGATACGCAGTATTTT.

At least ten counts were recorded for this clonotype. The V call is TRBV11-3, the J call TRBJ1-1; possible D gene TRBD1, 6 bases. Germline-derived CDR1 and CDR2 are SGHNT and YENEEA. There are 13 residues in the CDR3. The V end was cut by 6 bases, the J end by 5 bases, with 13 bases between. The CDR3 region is CASRYTGTTEAFF. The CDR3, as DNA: TGTGCCAGCAGATATACAGGGACAACTGAAGCTTTCTTT.

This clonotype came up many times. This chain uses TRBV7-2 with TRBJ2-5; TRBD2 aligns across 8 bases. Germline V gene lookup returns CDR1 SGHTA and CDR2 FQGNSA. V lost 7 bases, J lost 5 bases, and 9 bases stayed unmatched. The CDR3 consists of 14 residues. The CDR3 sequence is CASTRGGTSETQYF. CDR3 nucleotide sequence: TGTGCCAGCACCCGGGGGGGGACCTCTGAGACCCAGTACTTC.

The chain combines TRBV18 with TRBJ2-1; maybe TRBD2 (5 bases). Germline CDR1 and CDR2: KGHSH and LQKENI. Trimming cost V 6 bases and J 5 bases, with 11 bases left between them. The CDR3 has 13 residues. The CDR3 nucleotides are TGTGCCAGCTCTCTTTGGGAGAACAATGAGCAGTTCTTC. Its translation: CASSLWENNEQFF.